This T cell receptor beta chain was observed in a study of T cells after yellow fever vaccination. Study-level findings and limits: FACS-sorted repertoires might harbor abundant contaminating clonotypes from the bulk population. Post-booster reappearance was seen for most primary-vaccination clones (roughly 97% CD4, 75% to 90% CD8).

Using its own MiXCR run on the 5' RACE reads, TCRdb lists one record per CDR3 protein. Of about 220,000 distinct CDR3 sequences listed, approximately 3.2% are singletons. Concerning this clonotype: The target antigen is unknown.

The source was CD4+ T cells sorted from PBMCs, collected 10 days after the yellow fever booster vaccination. The clonotype was recovered from a young man who received the YFV17D yellow fever vaccine.

CDR3 bases: TGTGCCAGCAGCTTAGGGGGATGGACTGAAGCTTTCTTT. Amino acid sequence: CASSLGGWTEAFF. The chain uses TRBV7-9 and TRBJ1-1; D gene uncertain. The V end lost 1 base, the J end lost 5 bases, and 8 bases lay between the germline ends. CDR1 and CDR2 from the germline V gene are SEHNR and FQNEAQ (reference sequence). The CDR3 covers 13 residues.